The rows below give T cell receptor beta chains drawn from one sample of a study of Ad26.COV2.S vaccination and SARS-CoV-2 variants. The protocol was immunoSEQ multiplex PCR, while the TCRdb copy is restricted to in-frame clones and leaves out a portion. The sample shows about 350,000 clones, about 85% of them seen only once. The specimen comprised peripheral blood, sampled in a trial of Ad26.COV2.S vaccine versus placebo. These receptor sequences come from a person aged 18-60 years who received the Ad26.COV2.S COVID-19 vaccine or a placebo. CDR3s include the opening cysteine and the closing phenylalanine or tryptophan. The order of the fields is D gene, J gene, V gene, CDR3 protein, CDR3 DNA. The D gene is left open where the match is weak.

>NA|TRBJ2-3|TRBV19
CASSMQYFTDTQYF
TGTGCCAGTAGTATGCAGTATTTCACAGATACGCAGTATTTT
>NA|TRBJ1-1|TRBV4-1
CASSQDLGLRRLNTEAFF
TGCGCCAGCAGCCAAGATCTCGGGCTTCGTCGTTTGAACACTGAAGCTTTCTTT
>TRBD2|TRBJ2-5|TRBV2
CASTPGTSGRQETQYF
TGTGCCAGCACCCCAGGGACTAGCGGGCGTCAAGAGACCCAGTACTTC
>TRBD2|TRBJ2-2|TRBV3-1/TRBV3-2
CASSHLTSGRADTGELFF
TGTGCCAGCAGCCACTTAACTAGCGGGAGGGCCGACACCGGGGAGCTGTTTTTT
>TRBD1|TRBJ2-1|TRBV7-8
CASSLEPLMTGKTDFF
TGTGCCAGCAGCTTAGAGCCATTGATGACAGGGAAGACAGATTTCTTC
>NA|TRBJ2-1|TRBV30
CAWARGLHEQFF
TGTGCCTGGGCCCGGGGTTTGCATGAGCAGTTCTTC
>TRBD1|TRBJ1-6|TRBV7-8
CASSPGQGSASPLHF
TGTGCCAGCAGCCCAGGACAGGGATCGGCTTCACCCCTCCACTTT
>NA|TRBJ1-1|TRBV5-4
CASRPVQNTEAFF
TGTGCCAGCAGACCGGTCCAGAACACTGAAGCTTTCTTT
>TRBD1|TRBJ1-1|TRBV10-3
CAISGPGTGKRAFF
TGTGCCATCAGTGGTCCTGGGACAGGTAAGAGAGCTTTCTTT
>NA|TRBJ1-2|TRBV6-5
CASRNTGAYGYTF
TGTGCCAGCAGAAACACCGGGGCCTATGGCTACACCTTC
>NA|TRBJ2-1|TRBV7-2
CASSLDRDAYNEQFF
TGTGCCAGCAGCTTAGACAGGGACGCCTACAATGAGCAGTTCTTC
>NA|TRBJ1-2|TRBV19
CASSPSMWELSSGYTF
TGTGCCAGTAGTCCTAGCATGTGGGAGTTATCGTCTGGCTACACCTTC
>NA|TRBJ1-4|TRBV30
CAWRSRAGFEKLFF
TGTGCCTGGAGAAGCCGGGCGGGGTTTGAAAAACTGTTTTTT
>TRBD1|TRBJ2-7|TRBV18
CASSPGTVSYEQYF
TGTGCCAGCTCACCAGGGACAGTCTCCTACGAGCAGTACTTC
>TRBD1|TRBJ1-6|TRBV15
CATSSRDSNNSPLHF
TGTGCCACCAGCAGCAGGGACAGCAACAATTCACCCCTCCACTTT